One and the same sample provided the 27 T cell receptor beta chains below, sequenced in a study of vaccination and CD4 T cells after COVID-19. Time point indicated: late sampling 161 to 241 days after vaccination in a few convalescent patients. Indicated treatment: approximately 11-day PBMC culture with coronavirus spike peptide pools or control peptides (ViraFEST assay). Sequenced with the Oncomine TCR Beta short-read assay was DNA taken from cultured CD4+ T cells. TCRdb re-called the PCR reads through MiXCR, storing one row per CDR3 protein. The profile shows approximately 23,000 distinct CDR3 sequences, less than 45% of them singletons. The antigens of these receptors remain unknown. Sequencing was performed on CD4+ T cells from blood, cultured in vitro, taken about 7 months after SARS-CoV-2 vaccination. These receptor sequences come from a human donor who had recovered from COVID-19.

This clonotype was found a few times. The chain carries TRBV6-1 and TRBJ1-2, with TRBD1 as a possible D gene (6 bases). Between the trimmed V and J ends, which lost 4 bases and 6 bases, there was a span of 12 bases. Per germline, CDR1 MNHNS and CDR2 SASEGT. The CDR3 extends over 13 amino acids. The chain's CDR3 is CASSVNHRDGYTF. CDR3 nucleotide sequence: TGTGCCAGCAGTGTGAACCACAGGGATGGCTACACCTTC.

This clonotype appeared a few times. V gene TRBV20-1 combines with J gene TRBJ2-3; 8 bases fit TRBD1. The CDR3 is 16 amino acids. In germline, CDR1 is DFQATT, CDR2 SNEGSKA (reference sequence). The J segment lost 1 base and the V segment lost 2 bases, leaving 8 bases of the junction unmatched. The CDR3 coding sequence is TGCAGTGCTAGATCTCGACGCAGGGGGCGCACAGATACGCAGTATTTT. Protein: CSARSRRRGRTDTQYF.

This rearrangement joins TRBV7-3 to TRBJ2-3; D is possibly TRBD2 (6 bases). Germline V lookup: CDR1 SGHTA, CDR2 FQGTGA. The CDR3 covers 15 residues. V lost 3 bases and J 2 bases, leaving 12 bases between the germline ends. The CDR3 nucleotides read TGTGCCAGCAGCTTTGGTAGCGGACCCACAGATACGCAGTATTTT. Amino acids: CASSFGSGPTDTQYF. Using reference TRBV7-3 and TRBJ2-3 for the parts outside the CDR3, the full variable domain is GAGVSQTPSNKVTEKGKYVELRCDPISGHTALYWYRQSLGQGPEFLIYFQGTGAADDSGLPNDRFFAVRPEGSVSTLKIQRTERGDSAVYLCASSFGSGPTDTQYFGPGTRLTVL.

This clonotype is medium-sized within its sample. The chain uses TRBV6-5 and TRBJ2-5; D is unclear. The CDR3 spans 13 residues. CDR1 is MNHEY, CDR2 SVGAGI, per germline. V was trimmed by 4 bases and J by 4 bases, leaving 10 bases between them. The CDR3 sequence: CASSSPRRETQYF. The CDR3 nucleotides read TGTGCCAGCAGTTCACCCCGGAGAGAGACCCAGTACTTC.

The CDR3 DNA sequence: TGTGCCAGCAGCCCCAGGACCGGAGATAGCTATGGCTACACCTTC. Translating it yields CASSPRTGDSYGYTF. This sequence joins TRBV7-6 and TRBJ1-2, with unresolved D. The V end was cut by 5 bases, the J end by 4 bases, with 17 bases between. There are 15 residues in the CDR3. Germline-derived CDR1 and CDR2 are SGHVS and FNYEAQ.

The table lists this clonotype with a few counts. The CDR3 reads CASSSQASPLHF. In nucleotides, the CDR3 is TGTGCCAGCAGCTCCCAGGCCTCACCCCTCCACTTT. V and J are TRBV7-2 and TRBJ1-6; D unclear. This CDR3 spans 12 amino acids. Germline V CDR1 and CDR2: SGHTA, FQGNSA. V lost 4 bases and J lost 10, with 8 bases in between. Filled out from reference TRBV7-2 and TRBJ1-6, the complete variable domain reads GAGVSQSPSNKVTEKGKDVELRCDPISGHTALYWYRQSLGQGLEFLIYFQGNSAPDKSGLPSDRFSAERTGGSVSTLTIQRTQQEDSAVYLCASSSQASPLHFGNGTRLTVT.

This clonotype is deemed medium-sized (0.01 to 0.1%). The CDR3 reads CSAARTGGSGIYGYTF. The CDR3 DNA sequence: TGCAGTGCTGCCAGGACAGGGGGTAGTGGAATCTATGGCTACACCTTC. The V call is TRBV20-1, the J call TRBJ1-2; 10 bases are a match to TRBD1. This CDR3 region has 16 residues. V shed 5 bases, J shed 4 bases, and the junction held 13 bases outside the gene matches. CDR1 and CDR2 (germline): DFQATT, SNEGSKA (reference sequence).

This clonotype was seen a handful of times. The rearrangement uses TRBV6-1 and TRBJ2-3; D gene ambiguous. This CDR3 is 15 amino acids long. Germline CDR1 is MNHNS and CDR2 is SASEGT. V was pared by 6 bases and J by 3 bases, with 16 bases between. The CDR3 region has the DNA TGTGCCAGCAGGGGCCTTCGTTGGAGTACAGATACGCAGTATTTT. Translating gives CASRGLRWSTDTQYF.

The chain links TRBV27 to TRBJ2-2; TRBD2 matches 9 bases. Germline assignment: CDR1 MNHEY and CDR2 SMNVEV (reference sequence). The ends lost 5 bases at V and 5 bases at J; junction bases unmatched: 6. The CDR3 contains 15 residues. The CDR3 spells CASSSGGRWTGELFF. The CDR3 DNA reads TGTGCCAGCAGTAGCGGGGGGCGCTGGACCGGGGAGCTGTTTTTT.

This clonotype occurred a few times. V usage is TRBV19 and J usage is TRBJ1-2, with 8 bases lining up with TRBD1. The J segment lost 8 bases and the V segment lost 6 bases, leaving 8 bases of the junction unmatched. This CDR3 is built from 13 residues. Germline CDR1 and CDR2: LNHDA and SQIVND (reference sequence). DNA of the CDR3: TGTGCCAGTAGAGACAGGGGTCTCGGCGGCTACACCTTC. Its translation is CASRDRGLGGYTF.

The chain employs TRBV7-3 and TRBJ1-1; 9 bases agree with TRBD1. This CDR3 is built from 14 residues. V gave up 3 bases and J gave up 1 base; unmatched junction bases: 0. The germline V gene has CDR1 SGHTA and CDR2 FQGTGA. CDR3 protein: CASSLTGGNTEAFF. The CDR3 DNA follows: TGTGCCAGCAGCTTGACAGGGGGGAACACTGAAGCTTTCTTT.

This chain uses TRBV28 with TRBJ2-2; 8 positions match TRBD1. The CDR3 is 15 residues long. The V segment lost 5 bases and the J segment 4 bases; nucleotides outside the gene matches: 6. Germline lookup yields CDR1 MDHEN and CDR2 SYDVKM. CDR3 amino acids: CASSGTGTGTGELFF. In DNA, the CDR3 is TGTGCCAGCAGTGGGACAGGCACGGGCACCGGGGAGCTGTTTTTT. Supplemented by reference TRBV28 and TRBJ2-2, the full variable domain reads DVKVTQSSRYLVKRTGEKVFLECVQDMDHENMFWYRQDPGLGLRLIYFSYDVKMKEKGDIPEGYSVSREKKERFSLILESASTNQTSMYLCASSGTGTGTGELFFGEGSRLTVL.

This clonotype has more than one count but fewer than ten. The rearrangement joins TRBV15 to TRBJ2-6; D not certain. The germline gives CDR1 LNHNV, CDR2 YYDKDF (reference sequence). CDR3 length: 15 amino acids. V shed 1 base and J shed 0 bases, with 4 bases lying between them. The CDR3 DNA is TGTGCCACCAGCAGAGGGGGCTCTGGGGCCAACGTCCTGACTTTC. As protein: CATSRGGSGANVLTF.

This chain connects TRBV7-8 to TRBJ1-1; D is uncertain. Germline V gives CDR1 SGHVS, CDR2 FQNEAQ. The CDR3 covers 13 residues. V lost 4 bases, J lost 1 base, and 7 bases lay in between. CDR3 nucleotides: TGTGCCAGCAGCTCTTCCGGGAACACTGAAGCTTTCTTT. This codes for CASSSSGNTEAFF.

The chain carries TRBV12-3 or TRBV12-4 and TRBJ1-6; unclear D gene. The CDR3 contains 12 residues. Trimming left V 7 bases short and J 13 bases short, with 14 bases between. The DNA of the CDR3 is TGTGCCAGCACCCCCCTCGGGTGGCCCCTCCACTTT. Its translation: CASTPLGWPLHF.

This clonotype has only one observation. The rearrangement uses TRBV7-2 and TRBJ2-5; 9 positions agree with TRBD2. This CDR3 is built from 14 residues. Germline V gene sequence: CDR1 SGHTA, CDR2 FQGNSA. Germline trimming cut 4 bases from V and 1 base from J; bases unmatched to any gene: 1. The DNA for the CDR3 is TGTGCCAGCAGCTCGACTAGCGGCCAAGAGACCCAGTACTTC. Translated: CASSSTSGQETQYF.

The genes are TRBV7-2 and TRBJ1-5, with 9 nucleotides matching TRBD1. The trim removed 3 bases at V and 6 bases at J, leaving 12 bases unmatched. The germline CDR1 and CDR2 sequences are SGHTA and FQGNSA. The CDR3 contains 17 residues. CDR3 sequence reads: CASSLSGGTGIFQPQHF. The CDR3 nucleotides are TGTGCCAGCAGCTTGAGTGGCGGGACAGGGATTTTTCAGCCCCAGCATTTT.

This clonotype was counted only a few times. The gene calls are TRBV7-2 and TRBJ2-6, with D perhaps given as TRBD1 or TRBD2 (5 bases each). Germline values: CDR1 SGHTA, CDR2 FQGNSA. Trimming stripped 0 bases from V and 12 bases from J, with 15 bases between. This CDR3 is 15 amino acids long. The chain's CDR3 is CASSLAGTEAFVLTF. The CDR3, as DNA: TGTGCCAGCAGCTTAGCCGGGACGGAGGCTTTCGTCCTGACTTTC.

This clonotype showed up just a few times. The gene calls are TRBV7-8 and TRBJ2-7, with TRBD1 matching 8 bases. Germline CDR1 reads SGHVS; CDR2 reads FQNEAQ. The CDR3 extends over 15 amino acids. Trimming at V came to 5 bases and at J to 1 base, leaving 7 bases not matched to a gene. CDR3 in amino acids: CASSRFGQGSYEQYF. The CDR3 DNA is TGTGCCAGCAGCCGGTTCGGACAGGGTTCCTACGAGCAGTACTTC.

The chain recombines TRBV4-2 with TRBJ1-6, with D unclear. The germline V gene encodes CDR1 LGHNA and CDR2 YNFKEQ. The germline V and J ends were trimmed by 0 bases and 6 bases, with 15 bases remaining between them. The CDR3 runs to 17 residues. The CDR3 reads CASSQDLRRVGNSPLHF. The CDR3 coding sequence is TGTGCCAGCAGCCAAGACCTCAGAAGAGTGGGTAATTCACCCCTCCACTTT.

The rearrangement joins TRBV9 to TRBJ1-5, with TRBD1 identical over 8 bases. Germline V lookup: CDR1 SGDLS, CDR2 YYNGEE. V shed 4 bases and J 4 bases; nucleotides not matched to a gene: 7. The CDR3 runs 15 residues. The CDR3 reads CASSQDRGPNQPQHF. The CDR3 DNA is TGTGCCAGCAGCCAAGACAGGGGACCAAATCAGCCCCAGCATTTT. Variable domain in full (rest from reference TRBV9 and TRBJ1-5): DSGVTQTPKHLITATGQRVTLRCSPRSGDLSVYWYQQSLDQGLQFLIQYYNGEERAKGNILERFSAQQFPDLHSELNLSSLELGDSALYFCASSQDRGPNQPQHFGDGTRLSIL.

This clonotype was counted a single time. The V gene is TRBV21-1, the J gene TRBJ2-7; the tabulated D call, TRBD1, remains unverified against the DNA. TRBV21-1 is an annotated pseudogene. This CDR3 has 15 residues. The CDR3 spells CASSKGVSRGREQYF. The CDR3, as DNA: TGTGCCAGCAGCAAAGGAGTTTCTAGGGGCCGAGAGCAGTACTTC.

CDR3 DNA: TGTGCCAGCAGTGTTGAGGGGAACACTGAAGCTTTCTTT. It encodes CASSVEGNTEAFF. J is TRBJ1-1 and V is TRBV2, with no clear D. The CDR3 has 13 residues. V was clipped by 4 bases and J by 1 base, with 7 bases between them. Germline V CDR1 and CDR2: SNHLY, FYNNEI. Variable domain in full (rest from reference TRBV2 and TRBJ1-1): EPEVTQTPSHQVTQMGQEVILRCVPISNHLYFYWYRQILGQKVEFLVSFYNNEISEKSEIFDDQFSVERPDGSNFTLKIRSTKLEDSAMYFCASSVEGNTEAFFGQGTRLTVV.

This clonotype was counted between two and nine times. The rearrangement joins TRBV20-1 to TRBJ2-7; TRBD1 matches at 9 bases. The length of the CDR3 is 15 residues. V dropped 0 bases and J dropped 3; count of bases not matched to a gene: 6. Germline V gives CDR1 DFQATT, CDR2 SNEGSKA (reference sequence). CDR3 bases: TGCAGTGCTAGAGATTTAACAGGGGGCAACTACGAGCAGTACTTC. The encoded protein is CSARDLTGGNYEQYF.

This clonotype was observed a handful of times. The chain uses TRBV6-5 and TRBJ1-1; 7 nucleotides align to TRBD1. V shed 0 bases, J shed 0 bases, and the junction held 7 bases outside the gene matches. The germline CDR1 and CDR2 sequences are MNHEY and SVGAGI. This CDR3 has 17 residues. The CDR3 reads CASSYSDRPGVNTEAFF. CDR3 sequence (DNA): TGTGCCAGCAGTTACTCGGACAGGCCGGGAGTGAACACTGAAGCTTTCTTT.

This chain joins TRBV11-3 and TRBJ2-5, with TRBD2 identical over 9 bases. The CDR3 is made up of 15 amino acids. Per the germline V gene, CDR1 is SGHNT and CDR2 is YENEEA. Germline trimming cut 5 bases from V and 5 bases from J; bases unmatched to any gene: 9. As DNA, the CDR3 is TGTGCCAGCAGCAAGGTAGCGGGAGTAAGGGAGACCCAGTACTTC. Encoded protein: CASSKVAGVRETQYF.

As regards this clonotype: A junction boundary mismatches the germline segment, possibly from a read error. CDR3 residues: CSARGSSGTSSYNEQFF. CDR3 bases: TGCAGTGCGAGAGGGTCTAGCGGGACCAGCTCCTACAATGAGCAGTTCTTC. The chain couples TRBV20-1 to TRBJ2-1; TRBD2 agrees at 9 bases. The CDR3 spans 17 residues. Germline assignment: CDR1 DFQATT and CDR2 SNEGSKA (reference sequence).